This TCR beta chain comes out of a study of T cell responses to AZD1222 COVID-19 vaccine. Study results and limitations: After two AZD1222 doses, spike-specific TCR breadth and depth rose versus day 0. AZD1222 recipients seropositive at baseline numbered only 5 or 6. Clonal diversity was possibly underestimated, and white British individuals and females predominated among donors.

About this clone: What it recognizes is unknown.

Produced via immunoSEQ multiplex PCR; TCRdb's table is partial and in-frame only. The table shows 120,000 or so clones, with 80% to 90% occurring only once. The TCR was taken from an adult in good health. The sequenced sample was peripheral blood, obtained on day 0 of AZD1222 vaccination.

CDR3 amino acids: CASSFGPTDSGTF. DNA for the CDR3: TGCGCCAGCAGCTTTGGCCCGACAGATTCGGGCACCTTC. The chain recombines TRBV5-1 with TRBJ1-2, with D possibly matching TRBD1 (5 bases). The CDR3 length is 13 residues. Deletions cut 2 bases from V and 13 bases from J, with 18 bases between. Germline V lookup: CDR1 SGHRS, CDR2 YFSETQ.